The 3 T cell receptor beta chains below come from one sample, sequenced in a study of CD8 T cells in ankylosing spondylitis. TCRdb reprocessed the 5' RACE reads with MiXCR, giving one entry per CDR3 protein. This repertoire shows about 340,000 distinct CDR3 sequences, 14% to 15% found once; its top ten account for about 1.1%. What was sequenced was blood, either unsorted or a sorted T cell fraction (not recorded which). The source of these receptors is a male donor with ankylosing spondylitis or in good health (not recorded which).

On this clonotype itself: Likely a read error: the CDR3 ends without its conserved phenylalanine or tryptophan. The genes are TRBV20-1 and TRBJ1-2; D unclear. In germline, CDR1 is DFQATT, CDR2 SNEGSKA (reference sequence). Trimming removed 6 bases from V and 2 bases from J, with 10 bases in between. The CDR3 runs 12 residues. The CDR3 reads CSATDGNYGYTY. In nucleotides, the CDR3 is TGCAGTGCAACGGACGGGAACTATGGCTACACCTAC.

V is TRBV15 and J is TRBJ2-3; 9 bases match TRBD2. V shed 9 bases and J 5 bases; nucleotides not matched to a gene: 12. Germline V gene sequence: CDR1 LNHNV, CDR2 YYDKDF (reference sequence). CDR3 length: 15 amino acids. Here the CDR3 DNA reads TGTGCCACGCGCCATAGCGGGGGCCACGTAGATACGCAGTATTTT. It is translated as CATRHSGGHVDTQYF.

This clonotype came up a few times. The chain joins TRBV6-2 or TRBV6-3 to TRBJ2-7, with D uncertain. Per germline, CDR1 MNHEY and CDR2 SVGEGT. The V end was cut by 6 bases, the J end by 4 bases, with 7 bases between. The CDR3 loop spans 11 amino acids. The chain's CDR3 is CASRLLYEQYF. For the CDR3, the DNA is TGTGCCAGCAGACTCCTGTACGAGCAGTACTTC.